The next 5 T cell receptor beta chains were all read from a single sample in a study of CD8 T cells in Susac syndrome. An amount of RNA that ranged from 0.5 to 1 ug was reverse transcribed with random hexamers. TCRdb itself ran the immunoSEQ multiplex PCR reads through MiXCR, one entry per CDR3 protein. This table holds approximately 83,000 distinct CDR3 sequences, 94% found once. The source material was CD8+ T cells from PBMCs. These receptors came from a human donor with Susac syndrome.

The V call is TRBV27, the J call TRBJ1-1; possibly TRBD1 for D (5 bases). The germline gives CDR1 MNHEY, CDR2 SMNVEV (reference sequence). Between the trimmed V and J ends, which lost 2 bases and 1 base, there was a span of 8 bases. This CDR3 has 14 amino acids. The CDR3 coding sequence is TGTGCCAGCAGTTTAAGACAGCCGAACACTGAAGCTTTCTTT. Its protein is CASSLRQPNTEAFF.

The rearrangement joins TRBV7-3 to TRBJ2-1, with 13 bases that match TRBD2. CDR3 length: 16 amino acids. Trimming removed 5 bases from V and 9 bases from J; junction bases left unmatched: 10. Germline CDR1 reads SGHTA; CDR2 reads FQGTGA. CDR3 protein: CASSPRTSGSRSEQFF. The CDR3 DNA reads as TGTGCCAGCAGCCCCCGGACTAGCGGGAGTAGGAGTGAGCAGTTCTTC. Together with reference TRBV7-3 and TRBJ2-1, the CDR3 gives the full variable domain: GAGVSQTPSNKVTEKGKYVELRCDPISGHTALYWYRQSLGQGPEFLIYFQGTGAADDSGLPNDRFFAVRPEGSVSTLKIQRTERGDSAVYLCASSPRTSGSRSEQFFGPGTRLTVL.

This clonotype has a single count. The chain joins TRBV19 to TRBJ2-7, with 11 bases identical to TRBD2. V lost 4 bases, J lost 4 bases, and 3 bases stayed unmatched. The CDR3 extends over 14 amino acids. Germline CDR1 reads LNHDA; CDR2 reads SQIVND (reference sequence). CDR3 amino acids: CASSSSGGDYEQYF. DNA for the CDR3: TGTGCCAGTAGTAGTAGCGGGGGGGATTACGAGCAGTACTTC.

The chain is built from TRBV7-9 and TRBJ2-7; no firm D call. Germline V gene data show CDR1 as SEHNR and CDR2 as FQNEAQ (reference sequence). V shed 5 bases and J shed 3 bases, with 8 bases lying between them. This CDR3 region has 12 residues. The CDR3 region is CASSTGLYEQYF. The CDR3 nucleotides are TGTGCCAGCAGCACCGGGCTCTACGAGCAGTACTTC.

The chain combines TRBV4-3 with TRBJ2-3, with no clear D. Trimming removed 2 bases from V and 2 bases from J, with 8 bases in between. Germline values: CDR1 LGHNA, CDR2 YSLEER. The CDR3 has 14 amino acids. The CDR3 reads CASSQLDSTDTQYF. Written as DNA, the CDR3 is TGCGCCAGCAGCCAATTAGACTCCACAGATACGCAGTATTTT.